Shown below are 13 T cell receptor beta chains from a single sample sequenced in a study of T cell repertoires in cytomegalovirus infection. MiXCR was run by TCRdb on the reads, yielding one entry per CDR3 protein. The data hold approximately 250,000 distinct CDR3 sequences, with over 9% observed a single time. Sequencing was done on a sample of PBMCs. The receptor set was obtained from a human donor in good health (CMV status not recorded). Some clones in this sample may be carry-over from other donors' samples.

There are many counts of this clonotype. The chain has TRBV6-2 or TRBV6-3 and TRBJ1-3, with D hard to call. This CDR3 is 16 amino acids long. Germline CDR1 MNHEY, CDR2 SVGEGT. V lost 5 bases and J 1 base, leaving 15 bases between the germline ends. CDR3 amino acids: CASSLNIPASGNTIYF. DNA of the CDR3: TGTGCCAGCAGTCTGAACATACCGGCATCTGGAAACACCATATATTTT.

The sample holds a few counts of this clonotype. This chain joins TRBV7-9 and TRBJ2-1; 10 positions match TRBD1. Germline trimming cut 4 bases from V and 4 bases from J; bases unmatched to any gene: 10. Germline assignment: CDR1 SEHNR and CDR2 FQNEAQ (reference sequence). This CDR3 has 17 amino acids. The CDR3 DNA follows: TGTGCCAGCAGCTCCACTCTCCGGGACAGGGGATACAATGAGCAGTTCTTC. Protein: CASSSTLRDRGYNEQFF.

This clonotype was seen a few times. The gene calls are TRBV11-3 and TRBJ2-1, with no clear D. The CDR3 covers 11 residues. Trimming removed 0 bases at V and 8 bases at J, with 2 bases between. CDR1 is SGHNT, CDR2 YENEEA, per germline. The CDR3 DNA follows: TGTGCCAGCAGCTTAGAGCATGAGCAGTTCTTC. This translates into CASSLEHEQFF.

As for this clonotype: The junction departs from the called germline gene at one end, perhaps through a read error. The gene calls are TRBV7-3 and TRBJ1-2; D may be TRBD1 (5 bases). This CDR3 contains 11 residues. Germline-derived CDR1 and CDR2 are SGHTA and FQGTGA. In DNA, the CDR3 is TGTGCCAGCAGCTTAACGATGGAGGGGCCCTTC. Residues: CASSLTMEGPF.

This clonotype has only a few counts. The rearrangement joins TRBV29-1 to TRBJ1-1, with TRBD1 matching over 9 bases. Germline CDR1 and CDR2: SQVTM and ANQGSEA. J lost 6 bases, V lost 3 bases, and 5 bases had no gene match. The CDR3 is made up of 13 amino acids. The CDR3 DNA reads TGCAGCGTTGATACGGGACAGGGCTCTGAAGCTTTCTTT. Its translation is CSVDTGQGSEAFF.

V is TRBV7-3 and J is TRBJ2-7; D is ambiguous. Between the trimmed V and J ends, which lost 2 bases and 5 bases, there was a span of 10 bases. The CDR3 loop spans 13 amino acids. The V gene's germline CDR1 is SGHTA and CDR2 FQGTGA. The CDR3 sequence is CASSLPRWDEQYF. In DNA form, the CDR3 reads TGTGCCAGCAGCTTACCCCGTTGGGACGAGCAGTACTTC.

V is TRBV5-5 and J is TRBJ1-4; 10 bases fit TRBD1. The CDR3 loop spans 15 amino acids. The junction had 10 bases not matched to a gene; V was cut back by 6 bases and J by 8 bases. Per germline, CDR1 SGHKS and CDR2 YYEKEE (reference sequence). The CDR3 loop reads CASNLYRTGGEKLFF. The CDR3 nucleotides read TGTGCCAGCAACTTATACCGGACAGGGGGAGAAAAACTGTTTTTT.

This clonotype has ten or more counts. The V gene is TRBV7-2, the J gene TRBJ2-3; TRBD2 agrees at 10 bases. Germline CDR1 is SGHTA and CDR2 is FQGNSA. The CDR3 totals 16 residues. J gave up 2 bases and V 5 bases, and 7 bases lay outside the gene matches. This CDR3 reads CASSPLAGGPTDTQYF. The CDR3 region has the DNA TGTGCCAGCAGCCCCTTAGCGGGAGGCCCCACAGATACGCAGTATTTT.

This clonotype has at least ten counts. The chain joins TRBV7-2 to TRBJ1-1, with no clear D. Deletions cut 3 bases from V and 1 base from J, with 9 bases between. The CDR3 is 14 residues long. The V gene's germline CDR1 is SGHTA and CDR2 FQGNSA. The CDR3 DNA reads TGTGCCAGCAGCTTTTCGCGACAGAACACTGAAGCTTTCTTT. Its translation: CASSFSRQNTEAFF.

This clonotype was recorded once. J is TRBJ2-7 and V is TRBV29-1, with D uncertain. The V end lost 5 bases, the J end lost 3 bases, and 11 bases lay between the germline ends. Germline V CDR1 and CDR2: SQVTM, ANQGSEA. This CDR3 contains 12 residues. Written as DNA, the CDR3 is TGCAGCGTTTTCCTCGCTGGCTACGAGCAGTACTTC. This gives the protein CSVFLAGYEQYF.

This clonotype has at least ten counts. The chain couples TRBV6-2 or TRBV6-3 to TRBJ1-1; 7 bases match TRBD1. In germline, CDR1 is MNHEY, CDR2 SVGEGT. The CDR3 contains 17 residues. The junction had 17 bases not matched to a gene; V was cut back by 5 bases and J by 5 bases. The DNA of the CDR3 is TGTGCCAGCAGTGACAGGGTGGGCCCCCGCCGGGGAACTGAAGCTTTCTTT. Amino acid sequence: CASSDRVGPRRGTEAFF.

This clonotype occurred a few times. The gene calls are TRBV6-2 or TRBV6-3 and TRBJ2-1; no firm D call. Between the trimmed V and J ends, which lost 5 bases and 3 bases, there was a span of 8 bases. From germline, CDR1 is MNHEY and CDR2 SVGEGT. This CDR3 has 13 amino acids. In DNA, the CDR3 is TGTGCCAGCAGTGAGACCGACTACAATGAGCAGTTCTTC. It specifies CASSETDYNEQFF.

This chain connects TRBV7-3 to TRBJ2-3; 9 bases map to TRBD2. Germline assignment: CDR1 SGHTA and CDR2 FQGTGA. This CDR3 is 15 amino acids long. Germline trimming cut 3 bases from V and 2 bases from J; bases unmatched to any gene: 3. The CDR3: CASSFSGSSTDTQYF. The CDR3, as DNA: TGTGCCAGCAGCTTTAGCGGGAGCTCCACAGATACGCAGTATTTT.